This TCR beta chain was observed in a study of blood T cell repertoires in COVID-19. Some clones are missing from TCRdb's copy, which holds only in-frame ones; the method was immunoSEQ multiplex PCR. The sample lists 100,000 to 150,000 clones, around three quarters seen once, with more than 35% in the top ten. In its sample, this clone was seen once. The clonotype originates from a man aged 40-50 years with active or convalescent COVID-19. Sequenced sample: peripheral blood.

The CDR3 nucleotides read TGTGCCAGCAGTGAGGGGACTAGCGGGGTCGATGAGCAGTTCTTC. Its protein product is CASSEGTSGVDEQFF. V gene TRBV6-1 combines with J gene TRBJ2-1; 13 positions agree with TRBD2. The CDR3 spans 15 residues. CDR1 is MNHNS, CDR2 SASEGT, per germline. V lost 3 bases, J lost 8 bases, and 4 bases stayed unmatched.